This T cell receptor (beta chain) emerged from a study of T-cell memory formation after mild COVID-19. From 5'RACE with constant-segment primers came TCR alpha and TCR beta cDNA libraries that carried sample barcodes and UMIs. TCRdb redid the calling of the 5' RACE reads with MiXCR, one entry per CDR3 protein. The sample shows 200,000 to 250,000 distinct CDR3 sequences, roughly 15% of them seen only once. This CDR3 contains 12 residues. V dropped 5 bases and J dropped 5; count of bases not matched to a gene: 6. Germline CDR1 reads SQVTM; CDR2 reads ANQGSEA. The clonotype was recovered from a man between 18 and 35 years old who had mild COVID-19 (a few samples of this study predate the infection). Cell type and time point are not known. The sample was PBMCs or a T cell subset sorted from them (not recorded which). The rearrangement uses TRBV29-1 and TRBJ2-7; 7 positions agree with TRBD1. CDR3 residues: CSVFRDSHEQYF. CDR3 DNA: TGCAGCGTTTTCCGGGACAGTCACGAGCAGTACTTC.